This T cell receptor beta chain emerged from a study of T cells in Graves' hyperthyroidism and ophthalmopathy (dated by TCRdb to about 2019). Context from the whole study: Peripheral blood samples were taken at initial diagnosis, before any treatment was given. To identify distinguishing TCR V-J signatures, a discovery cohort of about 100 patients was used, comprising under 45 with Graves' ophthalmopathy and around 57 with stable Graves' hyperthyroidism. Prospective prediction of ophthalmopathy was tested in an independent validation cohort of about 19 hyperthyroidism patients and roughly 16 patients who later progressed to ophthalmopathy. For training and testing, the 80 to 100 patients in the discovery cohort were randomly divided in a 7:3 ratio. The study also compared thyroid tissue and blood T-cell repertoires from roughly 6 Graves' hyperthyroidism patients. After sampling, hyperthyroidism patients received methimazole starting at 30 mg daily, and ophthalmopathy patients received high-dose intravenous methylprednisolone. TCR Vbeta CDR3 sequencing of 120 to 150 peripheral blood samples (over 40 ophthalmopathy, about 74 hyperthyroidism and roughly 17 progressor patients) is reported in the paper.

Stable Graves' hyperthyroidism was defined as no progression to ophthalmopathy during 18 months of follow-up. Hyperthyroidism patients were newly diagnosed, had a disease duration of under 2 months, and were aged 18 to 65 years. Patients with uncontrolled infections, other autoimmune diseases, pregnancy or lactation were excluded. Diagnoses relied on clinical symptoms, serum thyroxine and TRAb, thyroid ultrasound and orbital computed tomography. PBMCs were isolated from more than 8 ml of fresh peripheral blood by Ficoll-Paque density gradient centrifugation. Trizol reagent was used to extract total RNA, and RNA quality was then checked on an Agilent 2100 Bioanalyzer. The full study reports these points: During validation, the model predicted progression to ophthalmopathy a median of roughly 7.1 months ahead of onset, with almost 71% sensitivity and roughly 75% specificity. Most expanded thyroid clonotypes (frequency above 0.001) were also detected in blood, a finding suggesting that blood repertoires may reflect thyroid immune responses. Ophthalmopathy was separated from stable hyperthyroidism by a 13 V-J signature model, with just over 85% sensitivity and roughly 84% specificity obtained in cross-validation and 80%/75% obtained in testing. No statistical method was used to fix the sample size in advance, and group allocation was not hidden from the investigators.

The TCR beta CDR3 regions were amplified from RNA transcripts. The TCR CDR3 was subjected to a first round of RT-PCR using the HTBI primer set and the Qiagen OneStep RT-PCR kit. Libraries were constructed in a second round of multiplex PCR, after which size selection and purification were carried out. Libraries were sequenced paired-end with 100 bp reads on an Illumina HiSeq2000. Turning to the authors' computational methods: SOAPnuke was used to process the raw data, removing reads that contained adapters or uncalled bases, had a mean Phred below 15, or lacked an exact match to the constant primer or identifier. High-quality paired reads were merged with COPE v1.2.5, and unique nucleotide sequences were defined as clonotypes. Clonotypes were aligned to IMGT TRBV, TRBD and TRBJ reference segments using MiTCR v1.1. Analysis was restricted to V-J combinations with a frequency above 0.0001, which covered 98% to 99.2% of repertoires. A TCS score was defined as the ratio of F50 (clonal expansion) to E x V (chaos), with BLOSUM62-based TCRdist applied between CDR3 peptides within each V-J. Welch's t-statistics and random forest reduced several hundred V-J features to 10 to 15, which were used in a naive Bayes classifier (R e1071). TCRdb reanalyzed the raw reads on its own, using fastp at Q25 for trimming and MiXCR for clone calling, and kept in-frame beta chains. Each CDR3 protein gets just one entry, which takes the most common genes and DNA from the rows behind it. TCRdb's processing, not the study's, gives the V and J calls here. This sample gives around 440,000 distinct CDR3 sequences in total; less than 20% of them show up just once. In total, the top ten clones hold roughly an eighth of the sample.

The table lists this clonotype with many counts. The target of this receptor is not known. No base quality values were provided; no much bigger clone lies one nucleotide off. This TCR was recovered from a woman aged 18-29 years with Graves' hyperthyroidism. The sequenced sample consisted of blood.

The DNA sequence is TGTGCCAGCAGCCTACAGTACACTGAAGCTTTCTTT. The resulting protein is CASSLQYTEAFF. The rearrangement combines TRBV3-1 with TRBJ1-1; the D gene cannot be resolved reliably. Based on the germline V gene (reference sequence), the CDR1 and CDR2 sequences are LGHDT and YNNKEL. Including the terminal cysteine and phenylalanine, the CDR3 comprises 12 residues. The entry retains the CDR3 DNA only, 36 bases that are in frame from base 1. The junction shows trimming of 4 bases on V and 3 bases on J, plus 6 bases between the germline ends.